A selection of T cell receptor beta chains follows, all from one sample in a study of cytomegalovirus exposure and HLA in healthy donors. TCRdb's table, derived via immunoSEQ multiplex PCR, lists solely in-frame clones and lacks some. The data contain roughly 120,000 clones, around 81% of them singletons. Material for sequencing was PBMCs. The source is a woman aged 25 to 39 in good health and CMV-seronegative. Each CDR3 is given with its conserved first and last residue. Each record gives: clone size, V gene, CDR3 length, J gene, CDR3 protein. Size is stated for part of the rows, as once, few or many counts, or as a class when the clone is expanded.

.	TRBV4-2	15	TRBJ1-6	CASSQDRVRNSPLHF
.	TRBV5-1	15	TRBJ2-1	CASSQTSGSYNEQFF
.	TRBV27	15	TRBJ2-1	CASSSGTSGKAEQFF
.	TRBV11-2	16	TRBJ2-1	CASSKTSGSSYNEQFF
.	TRBV27	14	TRBJ1-6	CASSPRTVRSPLHF
.	TRBV28	15	TRBJ1-2	CASRLQGALVYGYTF
once	TRBV10-3	17	TRBJ2-5	CAISEVAGTSFQETQYF
.	TRBV30	14	TRBJ2-3	CAWSRELSTDTQYF
.	TRBV28	12	TRBJ2-7	CASLAGQGEQYF
.	TRBV5-4	15	TRBJ1-2	CASSMGTGGNYGYTF
.	TRBV5-4	14	TRBJ2-3	CASSSTSRLDTQYF
.	TRBV15	18	TRBJ2-5	CATSRGTSGSWGSQTQYF
.	TRBV2	16	TRBJ2-7	CASSERVGTGTYEQYF
.	TRBV28	16	TRBJ2-7	CASTHVPRQGSYEQYF
.	TRBV10-3	18	TRBJ2-1	CAISRTARGYSSYNEQFF
.	TRBV6-5	15	TRBJ2-1	CASSPGGRPLNEQFF
.	TRBV9	16	TRBJ2-1	CASSVGASGTYNEQFF
.	TRBV5-1	19	TRBJ2-3	CAGSAGLAGDLWGTDTQYF
few	TRBV19	15	TRBJ1-1	CASIPTVRGNTEAFF
.	TRBV4-3	16	TRBJ2-7	CASSSEGRPLIDEQYF
.	TRBV28	15	TRBJ2-3	CASSQAGSWTDTQYF
once	TRBV7-7	16	TRBJ2-7	CASSLGSGGVSYEQYF
.	TRBV9	16	TRBJ2-2	CASSVDGSPLTGELFF
.	TRBV15	13	TRBJ2-3	CATTRGSTDTQYF
once	TRBV7-9	17	TRBJ1-5	CASSRATGGYSNQPQHF
.	TRBV29-1	13	TRBJ2-1	CSFYRVGYNEQFF
.	TRBV7-9	13	TRBJ1-5	CASSFITGQPQHF